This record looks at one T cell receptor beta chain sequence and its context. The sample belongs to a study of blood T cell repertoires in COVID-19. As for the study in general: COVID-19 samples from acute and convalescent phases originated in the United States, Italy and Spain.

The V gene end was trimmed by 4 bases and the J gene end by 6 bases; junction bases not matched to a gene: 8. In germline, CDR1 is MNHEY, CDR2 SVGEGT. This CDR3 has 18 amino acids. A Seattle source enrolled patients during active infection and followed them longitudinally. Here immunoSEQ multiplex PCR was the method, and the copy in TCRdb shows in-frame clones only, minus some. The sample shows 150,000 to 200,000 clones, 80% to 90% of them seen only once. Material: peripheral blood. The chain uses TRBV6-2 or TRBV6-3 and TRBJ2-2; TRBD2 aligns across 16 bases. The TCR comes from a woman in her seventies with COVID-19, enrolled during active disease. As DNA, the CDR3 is TGTGCCAGCAGTTGGGGACTAGCGGGAGGGCCAGGTCCCGGGGAGCTGTTTTTT. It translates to CASSWGLAGGPGPGELFF.